What follows are 24 T cell receptor beta chains derived from one specimen sequenced in a study of T cell repertoires in cytomegalovirus infection. Their antigens are not known. Via MiXCR, TCRdb re-called the reads, giving one row per CDR3 protein. This table has some 560,000 distinct CDR3 sequences, under 45% appearing once. Here the sequenced sample was cultured PBMCs, taken from culture after CMV antigen stimulation. The receptors derive from a human donor in good health (CMV status not recorded). Some clones in this sample may be carry-over from other donors' samples.

The chain joins TRBV13 to TRBJ2-7, with D perhaps assigned TRBD1 or TRBD2 (5 bases each). This CDR3 has 16 amino acids. The germline V gene encodes CDR1 PRHDT and CDR2 FYEKMQ (reference sequence). Trimming took off 3 bases at V and 4 bases at J, with 19 bases between the two ends. CDR3 nucleotide sequence: TGTGCCAGCAGCTTTCTGACGGGACCCCAGGCGTACGAGCAGTACTTC. Its translation: CASSFLTGPQAYEQYF.

The rearrangement joins TRBV7-6 to TRBJ2-5, with 15 nucleotides matching TRBD2. V lost 5 bases to trimming and J lost 2 bases; unmatched junction nucleotides: 12. CDR1 and CDR2 (germline): SGHVS, FNYEAQ. The CDR3 contains 19 residues. The CDR3 is CASSPPRTSGGAAQETQYF. DNA for the CDR3: TGTGCCAGCAGCCCACCCAGGACTAGCGGGGGGGCCGCACAAGAGACCCAGTACTTC.

This clonotype has only a few counts. The chain has TRBV5-5 and TRBJ1-2; weak D call: TRBD1 (5 bases). Trimming pared 1 base from V and 9 bases from J, leaving 19 bases between. The CDR3 has 15 residues. CDR1 is SGHKS, CDR2 YYEKEE, per germline (reference sequence). The CDR3 protein is CASSLWGPGGRRYTF. CDR3 DNA sequence: TGTGCCAGCAGCTTGTGGGGACCCGGCGGCCGCCGCTACACCTTC.

The chain joins TRBV7-6 to TRBJ1-2, with TRBD1 identical over 7 bases. V lost 7 bases, J lost 3 bases, and 8 bases stayed unmatched. The CDR3 covers 14 residues. Looked up from germline, CDR1 is SGHVS and CDR2 is FNYEAQ. The CDR3 bases are TGTGCCAGCACTTCCACGGGACAGCACTATGGCTACACCTTC. It encodes CASTSTGQHYGYTF.

The table lists this clonotype with a few counts. V usage is TRBV7-6 and J usage is TRBJ1-1; 7 bases match TRBD1. Germline loops: CDR1 SGHVS, CDR2 FNYEAQ. The CDR3 has 15 residues. J was trimmed by 1 base and V by 5 bases; bases with no gene match: 7. CDR3 nucleotides: TGTGCCAGCAGCCCCAGGGGGAGGGCGAACACTGAAGCTTTCTTT. This translates into CASSPRGRANTEAFF.

This clonotype was found a few times. Written as DNA, the CDR3 is TGTGCCATCAGTGAGTCGACGAATGAGCAGTTCTTC. Translated: CAISESTNEQFF. This chain joins TRBV10-3 and TRBJ2-1; D is unresolved. V shed 0 bases and J shed 7 bases, with 4 bases lying between them. The CDR3 extends over 12 amino acids. CDR1 ENHRY and CDR2 SYGVKD come from the germline V gene.

This clonotype has just one count. The chain carries TRBV19 and TRBJ2-7; D may correspond to TRBD1 or TRBD2 (5 bases each). Deletions cut 7 bases from V and 0 bases from J, with 13 bases between. Germline V gene lookup returns CDR1 LNHDA and CDR2 SQIVND (reference sequence). The CDR3 is 14 amino acids. The CDR3 sequence: CASTPGRYSYEQYF. CDR3 sequence (DNA): TGTGCCAGTACCCCGGGACGGTACTCCTACGAGCAGTACTTC.

The chain carries TRBV7-6 and TRBJ2-5; 10 bases are shared with TRBD1. CDR1 is SGHVS and CDR2 is FNYEAQ in the germline V gene. The CDR3 covers 13 residues. Trimming at V came to 9 bases and at J to 3 bases, leaving 4 bases not matched to a gene. The CDR3 nucleotides read TGTGCCAGTCAGACAGGGGGCGAAGAGACCCAGTACTTC. Protein product: CASQTGGEETQYF.

Details on this clonotype: The junction departs from the called germline gene at one end, perhaps through a read error. CDR3 in DNA: TGTGCCAGCAAACCTACTAGCTATCGCTACCAGCAGTACTTC. Its protein is CASKPTSYRYQQYF. V usage is TRBV7-2 and J usage is TRBJ2-7; D may be TRBD2 (6 bases). The CDR3 is 14 residues long. Germline V gene data show CDR1 as SGHTA and CDR2 as FQGNSA.

This rearrangement joins TRBV11-2 to TRBJ2-3; no reliable D call. CDR3 length: 13 amino acids. The V and J ends lost 6 bases and 3 bases respectively, with 10 bases between them. Germline V gives CDR1 SGHAT, CDR2 FQNNGV. This CDR3 reads CASRVPGTDTQYF. DNA of the CDR3: TGTGCCAGCAGGGTCCCCGGTACAGATACGCAGTATTTT.

This rearrangement joins TRBV2 to TRBJ1-1; no firm D call. Trimming pared 6 bases from V and 1 base from J, leaving 6 bases between. Germline assignment: CDR1 SNHLY and CDR2 FYNNEI. The CDR3 spans 12 residues. CDR3 coding DNA: TGTGCCAGCAGCATCAGGAACACTGAAGCTTTCTTT. This translates into CASSIRNTEAFF.

The rearrangement joins TRBV12-3 or TRBV12-4 to TRBJ2-2, with 9 bases matching TRBD1. The CDR3 spans 17 residues. Germline trimming cut 5 bases from V and 3 bases from J; bases unmatched to any gene: 10. Written as DNA, the CDR3 is TGTGCCAGCAGTAGCCGCGGGGGACAGGGTTACACCGGGGAGCTGTTTTTT. It specifies CASSSRGGQGYTGELFF.

J is TRBJ2-3 and V is TRBV11-1; no firm D call. This CDR3 is 13 amino acids long. Germline V gives CDR1 SGHAT, CDR2 FQDESV (reference sequence). Trimming shortened V by 4 bases and J by 6 bases, and 11 bases separated the two germline ends. The CDR3 DNA is TGTGCCAGCAGCTCCCACTCCTCCGATACGCAGTATTTT. Protein: CASSSHSSDTQYF.

J is TRBJ1-6 and V is TRBV28, with D uncertain. The CDR3 loop spans 14 amino acids. The V gene's germline CDR1 is MDHEN and CDR2 SYDVKM. The ends were cut back, 5 bases at V and 11 bases at J, with 16 bases in the middle. The CDR3 region is CASSPPGKETPLHF. The CDR3 DNA reads TGTGCCAGCAGTCCCCCGGGGAAGGAAACACCCCTCCACTTT.

The chain links TRBV19 to TRBJ2-5; TRBD1 aligns across 8 bases. Germline V gene sequence: CDR1 LNHDA, CDR2 SQIVND (reference sequence). There are 15 residues in the CDR3. V lost 3 bases to trimming and J lost 0 bases; unmatched junction nucleotides: 3. In nucleotides, the CDR3 is TGTGCCAGTAGTATGACAGGGGACCACCAAGAGACCCAGTACTTC. Encoded protein: CASSMTGDHQETQYF.

This clonotype was seen at least ten times. The chain is built from TRBV10-1 and TRBJ2-3; the D is unclear. Between the trimmed V and J ends, which lost 4 bases and 2 bases, there was a span of 10 bases. CDR1 and CDR2 from the germline V gene are WNHNN and SYGVQD (reference sequence). The CDR3 contains 14 residues. Here the CDR3 DNA reads TGCGCCAGCAGTGCCTTGTCTGACACAGATACGCAGTATTTT. Translating it yields CASSALSDTDTQYF.

This chain uses TRBV6-1 with TRBJ1-5; maybe TRBD1 (6 bases). V dropped 3 bases and J dropped 0 bases, with 12 bases sitting between them. Germline V CDR1 and CDR2: MNHNS, SASEGT. The CDR3 extends over 16 amino acids. The CDR3 sequence: CASSDGYRVSNQPQHF. The CDR3 DNA reads TGTGCCAGCAGTGATGGGTACAGGGTTAGCAATCAGCCCCAGCATTTT.

The CDR3 nucleotides read TGTGCCAGCAGTGAAAGGGGACAGGGGAACACTGAAGCTTTCTTT. It yields the protein CASSERGQGNTEAFF. V usage is TRBV2 and J usage is TRBJ1-1; 9 nucleotides agree with TRBD1. In germline, CDR1 is SNHLY, CDR2 FYNNEI. The CDR3 is 15 amino acids. Unmatched junction bases numbered 2, after V lost 2 bases and J lost 1 base.

The chain recombines TRBV5-4 with TRBJ2-3; 7 bases fit TRBD2. The CDR3 is 15 residues long. Germline lookup yields CDR1 SGHNT and CDR2 YYREEE (reference sequence). V was pared by 4 bases and J by 1 base, with 6 bases of the junction left unmatched. The CDR3 nucleotides are TGTGCCAGCAGCCGGAGCGGGACTGGCACAGATACGCAGTATTTT. This translates into CASSRSGTGTDTQYF.

This clonotype was detected only a few times. The chain is built from TRBV4-1 and TRBJ1-1; TRBD1 aligns across 9 bases. Germline V gives CDR1 MGHRA, CDR2 YSYEKL. The CDR3 has 14 residues. The trim removed 7 bases at V and 8 bases at J, leaving 11 bases unmatched. The CDR3 loop reads CASMVSGTGTEAFF. Written as DNA, the CDR3 is TGCGCCAGCATGGTCTCCGGGACAGGGACAGAAGCTTTCTTT.

The gene calls are TRBV7-6 and TRBJ2-1; 8 bases agree with TRBD2. V trimming: 4 bases; J trimming: 8 bases; junction bases outside the gene matches: 19. The germline V gene has CDR1 SGHVS and CDR2 FNYEAQ. The CDR3 loop spans 18 amino acids. CDR3 region: CASSYPSGSGGGGHEQFF. For the CDR3, the DNA is TGTGCCAGCAGCTACCCCTCCGGGAGCGGGGGTGGAGGGCATGAGCAGTTCTTC. Filled out from reference TRBV7-6 and TRBJ2-1, the complete variable domain reads GAGVSQSPRYKVTKRGQDVALRCDPISGHVSLYWYRQALGQGPEFLTYFNYEAQQDKSGLPNDRFSAERPEGSISTLTIQRTEQRDSAMYRCASSYPSGSGGGGHEQFFGPGTRLTVL.

In its sample, this clonotype was seen a few times. The V and J genes are TRBV7-9 and TRBJ2-3; TRBD1 aligns across 7 bases. V lost 5 bases and J lost 6; bases outside the gene matches: 8. The V gene's germline CDR1 is SEHNR and CDR2 FQNEAQ (reference sequence). The CDR3 length is 14 residues. The CDR3 sequence is CASSQGTVGDTQYF. In nucleotides, the CDR3 is TGTGCCAGCAGCCAGGGGACAGTTGGCGATACGCAGTATTTT.

This clonotype was seen more than once but under ten times. J is TRBJ2-5 and V is TRBV7-6, with TRBD1 matching 8 bases. CDR1 and CDR2 from the germline V gene are SGHVS and FNYEAQ. The CDR3 loop spans 15 amino acids. V was clipped by 5 bases and J by 5 bases; unmatched bases: 10. The CDR3 region is CASSAGGADDETQYF. The CDR3 bases are TGTGCCAGCAGCGCAGGGGGCGCGGACGATGAGACCCAGTACTTC.

Only one count was recorded for this clonotype. This chain links TRBV11-2 with TRBJ2-2; 8 nucleotides match TRBD2. Germline V CDR1 and CDR2: SGHAT, FQNNGV. V lost 4 bases to trimming and J lost 11 bases; unmatched junction nucleotides: 3. The CDR3 has 12 amino acids. The CDR3 protein is CASSSGTSELFF. The CDR3 DNA reads TGTGCCAGCAGCTCCGGGACTAGTGAGCTGTTTTTT.